This T cell receptor (beta chain) was observed in a study of blood T cells in healthy people across ages. For the second PCR, which ran for 7 to 11 cycles, a sample-barcoded 5' primer and a J-beta primer mix were used. TCRdb called the 5' RACE reads again in MiXCR, with one record for every CDR3 protein. The sample has fewer than 950,000 distinct CDR3 sequences; 30% to 45% are singletons. Per the germline V gene, CDR1 is MNHEY and CDR2 is SVGAGI. The CDR3 covers 14 residues. The germline V and J ends were trimmed by 0 bases and 3 bases, with 8 bases remaining between them. Study findings and constraints: Versus aged donors, long-lived donors had higher diversity and more naive CD4+ cells.

On this clonotype: Its target is unknown.

The V gene is TRBV6-5, the J gene TRBJ1-1; D unclear. The sample was blood. The origin of this receptor is a man aged 18 to 30 in good health. CDR3 loop: CASSYSPTDTEAFF. DNA for the CDR3: TGTGCCAGCAGTTACTCTCCCACCGACACTGAAGCTTTCTTT.